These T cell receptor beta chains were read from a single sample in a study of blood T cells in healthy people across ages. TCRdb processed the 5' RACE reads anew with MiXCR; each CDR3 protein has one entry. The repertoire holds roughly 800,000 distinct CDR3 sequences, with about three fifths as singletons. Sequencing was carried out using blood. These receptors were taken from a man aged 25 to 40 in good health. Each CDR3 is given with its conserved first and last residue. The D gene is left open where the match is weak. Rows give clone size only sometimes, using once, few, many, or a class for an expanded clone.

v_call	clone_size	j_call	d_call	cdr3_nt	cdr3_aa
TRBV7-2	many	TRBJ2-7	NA	TGTGCCAGCAGCCTCGGTTCCGGGGGTTCCTACGAGCAGTACTTC	CASSLGSGGSYEQYF
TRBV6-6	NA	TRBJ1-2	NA	TGTGCCAGCAGTACTTCAGGGTATGGCTACACCTTC	CASSTSGYGYTF
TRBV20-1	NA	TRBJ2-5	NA	TGCAGTGGCGCCTTCGAGTGGGAGACCCAGTACTTC	CSGAFEWETQYF
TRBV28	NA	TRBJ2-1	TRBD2	TGTGCCAGCAGTTTCTATCCCGGGACTAGCGGGAGCATCAATTACAATGAGCAGTTCTTC	CASSFYPGTSGSINYNEQFF
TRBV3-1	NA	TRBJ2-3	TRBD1	TGTGCCAGCAGCCATACGGCCGGGACAGGGGTAACTAGCACAGATACGCAGTATTTT	CASSHTAGTGVTSTDTQYF
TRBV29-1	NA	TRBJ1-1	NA	TGCAGCGCGAGCCAGATTATGAACACTGAAGCTTTCTTT	CSASQIMNTEAFF
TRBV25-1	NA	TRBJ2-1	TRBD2	TGTGCCGGCAGAGGACTAGCGGGGGGGGTAAGGAATGAGCAGTTCTTC	CAGRGLAGGVRNEQFF
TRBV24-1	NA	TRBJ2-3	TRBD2	TGTGCCACCAGTGGGAGTAGCGGGAGTGCCAGCGATACGCAGTATTTT	CATSGSSGSASDTQYF
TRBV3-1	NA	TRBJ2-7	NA	TGTGCCAGTGGACGTCTCAGCTCCTACGAGCAGTACTTC	CASGRLSSYEQYF
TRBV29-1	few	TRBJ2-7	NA	TGCAGCTGTATTACAGGAACCTCCTACGAGCAGTACTTC	CSCITGTSYEQYF
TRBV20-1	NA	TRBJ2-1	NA	TGCAGTGTCCACCCAGAGCTTGGGATCGATGAGCAGTTCTTC	CSVHPELGIDEQFF
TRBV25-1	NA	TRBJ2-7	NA	TGTGCCAGCAATCGTGGACCACACTCCTACGAGCAGTACTTC	CASNRGPHSYEQYF
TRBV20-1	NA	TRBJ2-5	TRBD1	TGCAGTGCTAGAGTCCGCTCGGGGACAGGGGGGTTGGTGGAGACCCAGTACTTC	CSARVRSGTGGLVETQYF
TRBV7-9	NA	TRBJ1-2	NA	TGTGCCAGCAGCCTACAGGTAGCCTATGGCTACACCTTC	CASSLQVAYGYTF
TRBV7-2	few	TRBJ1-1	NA	TGTGCCAGCAGCGCCGTGAGGGGCACTGAAGCTTTCTTT	CASSAVRGTEAFF
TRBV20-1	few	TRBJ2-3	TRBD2	TGCAGTGCTAGGACTAGCGGGAACACAGATACGCAGTATTTT	CSARTSGNTDTQYF
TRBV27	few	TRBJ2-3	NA	TGTGCCAGCAGTTTATCGATTATAGATACGCAGTATTTT	CASSLSIIDTQYF
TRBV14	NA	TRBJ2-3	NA	TGTGCCAGCAGCTCGCGGGCGGGAACAGATACGCAGTATTTT	CASSSRAGTDTQYF
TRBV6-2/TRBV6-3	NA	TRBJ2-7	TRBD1	TGTGCCAGCAGCAGAGCAGGGGGTCGCCACGAGCAGTACTTC	CASSRAGGRHEQYF
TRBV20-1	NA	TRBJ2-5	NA	TGCAGTGCTAGAACAGATGAGACAGTCAGGGAGACCCAGTACTTC	CSARTDETVRETQYF
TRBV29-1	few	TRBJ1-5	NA	TGCAGCGTTACGGACAGCCAGAATCAGCCCCAGCATTTT	CSVTDSQNQPQHF
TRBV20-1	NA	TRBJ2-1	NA	TGCAGTCCCATAGGGGGTGGGAACAATGAGCAGTTCTTC	CSPIGGGNNEQFF
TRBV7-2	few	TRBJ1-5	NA	TGTGCCAGCAGCTTAACCCGGGCGAAAAATCAGCCCCAGCATTTT	CASSLTRAKNQPQHF
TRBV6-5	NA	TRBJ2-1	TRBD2	TGTGCCAGCAGATTCACTAGCGGGAGTGGAAAAGAGCAGTTCTTC	CASRFTSGSGKEQFF
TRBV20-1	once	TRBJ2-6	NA	TGCAGTGCTAGGGCCGTTCCTAACTCTGGGGCCAACGTCCTGACTTTC	CSARAVPNSGANVLTF
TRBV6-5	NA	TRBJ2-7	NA	TGTGCCAGCAGTTACGGTGGCAGGGCGAACGAGCAGTACTTC	CASSYGGRANEQYF
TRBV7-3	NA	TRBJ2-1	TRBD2	TGTGCCAGCAGCTTACGACTAGCGGGGACCAATGAGCAGTTCTTC	CASSLRLAGTNEQFF
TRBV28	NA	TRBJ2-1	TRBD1	TGTGCCAGCAGGCATCCACCGGGGCAGGGGGATGATGAGCAGTTCTTC	CASRHPPGQGDDEQFF
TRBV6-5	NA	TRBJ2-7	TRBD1	TGTGCCAGCAGTTACGGTGAGGACAGGCAGTACGAGCAGTACTTC	CASSYGEDRQYEQYF
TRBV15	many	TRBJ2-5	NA	TGTGCCACCAGCAGACCTAAAGAGACCCAGTACTTC	CATSRPKETQYF
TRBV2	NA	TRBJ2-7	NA	TGTGCCAGCAGGTTCGCCGGCGAGCAGTACTTC	CASRFAGEQYF
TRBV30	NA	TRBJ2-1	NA	TGTGCCTGGAGTGGTGGGCTTGTAAATGAGCAGTTCTTC	CAWSGGLVNEQFF
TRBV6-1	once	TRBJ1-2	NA	TGTGCCAGCAGTGAAGGGGCAGGAGGGAACACCTTC	CASSEGAGGNTF
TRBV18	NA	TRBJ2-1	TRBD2	TGTGCCAGCTCACCGGCTAGCGGGAGCAGGAATGAGCAGTTCTTC	CASSPASGSRNEQFF
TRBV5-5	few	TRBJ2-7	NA	TGTGCCAGCAGTCCCTCCACCCCCCACGAGCAGTACTTC	CASSPSTPHEQYF
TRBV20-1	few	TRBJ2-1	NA	TGCAGCCGAGGGGGAGACAATGAGCAGTTCTTC	CSRGGDNEQFF